The sequence of this T cell receptor (beta chain) was determined in a study of T cells in tuberculosis. From germline, CDR1 is LNHDA and CDR2 SQIVND (reference sequence). The CDR3 is 13 residues long. Trimming cost V 7 bases and J 2 bases, with 8 bases left between them. Time point reported: new active TB diagnosis, blood taken before or within 7 days of starting treatment. Tuberculosis was confirmed by positive sputum smear and/or M. tuberculosis culture. Each clinical donor contributed on average about 100,000 T cells from unsorted cryopreserved PBMC. Sequencing was performed with immunoSEQ multiplex PCR; in TCRdb, only in-frame clones are kept and a portion is missing. The table lists more than 30,000 clones, more than 70% of them singletons, with about 5.5% in the top ten. In regard to this clone: What it recognizes is unknown.

Study outcomes and limitations: The TCR-beta difference was not significant; alpha differences partly reflected length.

The sequence was obtained from an adult with tuberculosis. V usage is TRBV19 and J usage is TRBJ2-2; D not resolved. Here the sequenced sample was PBMCs, taken at tuberculosis diagnosis. The DNA for the CDR3 is TGTGCCAGTAAAACAGACAACACCGGGGAGCTGTTTTTT. Protein sequence: CASKTDNTGELFF.